The 16 T cell receptor beta chains presented below share a single source sample, sequenced in a study of blood T cell repertoires in COVID-19. The protocol was immunoSEQ multiplex PCR, while the TCRdb copy is restricted to in-frame clones and leaves out a portion. The repertoire has over 200,000 clones, around 85% of them found once; the top ten carry roughly 7.9%. Sequenced material: peripheral blood. Source of these receptors: a woman aged 80 or over with acute or convalescent COVID-19.

The V gene is TRBV2, the J gene TRBJ1-2, with 12 bases lining up with TRBD1. Germline values: CDR1 SNHLY, CDR2 FYNNEI. V trimming: 4 bases; J trimming: 8 bases; junction bases outside the gene matches: 11. CDR3 length: 16 residues. CDR3 protein: CASSVPPGQGARGYTF. CDR3 in DNA: TGTGCCAGCAGTGTTCCTCCGGGACAGGGGGCTCGGGGCTACACCTTC.

The V gene is TRBV7-9, the J gene TRBJ2-1, with 10 bases aligning to TRBD2. Looked up from germline, CDR1 is SEHNR and CDR2 is FQNEAQ (reference sequence). The junction had 9 bases not matched to a gene; V was cut back by 3 bases and J by 4 bases. The CDR3 runs 17 residues. The chain's CDR3 is CASSFYSGGAVYNEQFF. The CDR3 bases are TGTGCCAGCAGCTTTTACAGCGGGGGGGCGGTGTACAATGAGCAGTTCTTC.

CDR3 DNA: TGTGCCAGATCTAAAGCGCAAACGGCAGATACGCAGTATTTT. Protein: CARSKAQTADTQYF. The chain combines TRBV6-4 with TRBJ2-3; no definite D call. Trimming shortened V by 9 bases and J by 4 bases, and 17 bases separated the two germline ends. The CDR3 runs to 14 residues. The germline V gene encodes CDR1 MRHNA and CDR2 SNTAGT.

This clone was seen repeatedly, ten times or more. V usage is TRBV19 and J usage is TRBJ2-7; D call uncertain. Germline values: CDR1 LNHDA, CDR2 SQIVND (reference sequence). V was clipped by 5 bases and J by 0 bases, with 11 bases between them. The CDR3 has 14 amino acids. CDR3 in amino acids: CASSVSTLSYEQYF. CDR3 DNA: TGTGCCAGTAGTGTATCGACACTCTCCTACGAGCAGTACTTC.

As regards this clone: This same CDR3 is encoded by further DNA sequences in the sample. The chain has TRBV29-1 and TRBJ2-5; tentative D call: TRBD1 (5 bases). V was clipped by 0 bases and J by 5 bases, with 10 bases between them. Germline V gives CDR1 SQVTM, CDR2 ANQGSEA. The CDR3 covers 13 residues. CDR3 sequence (DNA): TGCAGCGTTGAAGAAGGGGTGGGGGAGACCCAGTACTTC. Translated, it gives CSVEEGVGETQYF.

This chain connects TRBV18 to TRBJ2-2, with D unresolved. CDR3 length equals 13 residues. Trimming took off 2 bases at V and 5 bases at J, with 6 bases between the two ends. Germline loops: CDR1 KGHSH, CDR2 LQKENI. CDR3 DNA: TGTGCCAGCTCACCAAGCCGTACCGGGGAGCTGTTTTTT. Its translation: CASSPSRTGELFF.

The chain combines TRBV19 with TRBJ2-1, with 12 bases matching TRBD1. The CDR3 runs to 18 residues. The V gene end was trimmed by 3 bases and the J gene end by 8 bases; junction bases not matched to a gene: 14. Germline V lookup: CDR1 LNHDA, CDR2 SQIVND (reference sequence). CDR3 in DNA: TGTGCCAGTAGTATGCTACCGGGACAGGGGGCTCGGTTCGATGAGCAGTTCTTC. It specifies CASSMLPGQGARFDEQFF. Using reference TRBV19 and TRBJ2-1 for the parts outside the CDR3, the full variable domain is DGGITQSPKYLFRKEGQNVTLSCEQNLNHDAMYWYRQDPGQGLRLIYYSQIVNDFQKGDIAEGYSVSREKKESFPLTVTSAQKNPTAFYLCASSMLPGQGARFDEQFFGPGTRLTVL.

The J gene is TRBJ2-7, the V gene TRBV29-1; 9 bases match TRBD1. CDR1 and CDR2 (germline): SQVTM, ANQGSEA. With 7 bases clipped from V and 3 bases from J, the junction kept 7 bases outside the gene matches. The CDR3 loop spans 13 amino acids. CDR3 nucleotides: TGCAGCGCCAACACAGGGGGCGGCTACGAGCAGTACTTC. Translating gives CSANTGGGYEQYF.

The chain joins TRBV12-3 or TRBV12-4 to TRBJ2-7; maybe TRBD2 (5 bases). The CDR3 extends over 12 amino acids. Trimming pared 3 bases from V and 4 bases from J, leaving 7 bases between. This CDR3 is CASSLSGYEQYF. The CDR3 nucleotides read TGTGCCAGCAGTTTGAGCGGATACGAGCAGTACTTC.

V usage is TRBV7-9 and J usage is TRBJ2-7; 7 nucleotides agree with TRBD1. CDR3 length: 13 amino acids. The germline CDR1 and CDR2 sequences are SEHNR and FQNEAQ (reference sequence). V lost 3 bases and J lost 2; bases outside the gene matches: 1. This chain's CDR3 is CASSFGTAYEQYF. CDR3 sequence (DNA): TGTGCCAGCAGCTTCGGGACAGCCTACGAGCAGTACTTC.

This clone appeared once. The chain uses TRBV19 and TRBJ2-1, with 7 bases aligning to TRBD1. The CDR3 covers 15 residues. CDR1 is LNHDA and CDR2 is SQIVND in the germline V gene (reference sequence). The V gene end was trimmed by 4 bases and the J gene end by 7 bases; junction bases not matched to a gene: 10. The chain's CDR3 is CASSTRQGSGNEQFF. CDR3 nucleotide sequence: TGTGCCAGTAGTACCAGACAGGGAAGTGGGAATGAGCAGTTCTTC.

The genes are TRBV7-6 and TRBJ2-2; 9 positions agree with TRBD2. V shed 1 base, J shed 0 bases, and the junction held 6 bases outside the gene matches. This CDR3 comprises 18 residues. Germline assignment: CDR1 SGHVS and CDR2 FNYEAQ. CDR3 nucleotides: TGTGCCAGCAGCTTAGGTCTAACTAGCGGGCCGAACACCGGGGAGCTGTTTTTT. Translation: CASSLGLTSGPNTGELFF.

V gene TRBV3-1 (or the pseudogene TRBV3-2) combines with J gene TRBJ2-6; D gene unclear. This CDR3 is built from 18 residues. V dropped 0 bases and J dropped 1 base, with 13 bases sitting between them. Germline loops: CDR1 LGHDT, CDR2 YNNKEL (reference sequence). In nucleotides, the CDR3 is TGTGCCAGCAGCCAAGAGAATCAGGCTCTATCTGGGGCCAACGTCCTGACTTTC. Encoded protein: CASSQENQALSGANVLTF.

This chain links TRBV3-1 (or the pseudogene TRBV3-2) with TRBJ2-7, with 9 positions matching TRBD2. Trimming took 4 bases from V and 0 from J; bases not matched to a gene: 1. The CDR3 sequence is 14 residues long. CDR1 and CDR2 from the germline V gene are LGHDT and YNNKEL (reference sequence). The CDR3 protein is CASSLSGSSYEQYF. As DNA, the CDR3 is TGTGCCAGCAGCCTTAGCGGGAGCTCCTACGAGCAGTACTTC.

CDR3 in DNA: TGCGCCAGCAGCTTGGGACAGCTCTTTGCAACTAATGAAAAACTGTTTTTT. Its protein is CASSLGQLFATNEKLFF. The chain recombines TRBV5-1 with TRBJ1-4; tentative D call: TRBD1 (5 bases). Germline V gene data show CDR1 as SGHRS and CDR2 as YFSETQ. Trimming left V 0 bases short and J 0 bases short, with 12 bases between. This CDR3 is 17 amino acids long.

This chain links TRBV4-2 with TRBJ2-7; D possibly corresponds to TRBD1 (6 bases). This CDR3 region has 15 residues. Germline assignment: CDR1 LGHNA and CDR2 YNFKEQ. V lost 2 bases to trimming and J lost 0 bases, with 11 bases between them. CDR3 sequence (DNA): TGTGCCAGCAGCCAAACGCCGGACAGCTCCTACGAGCAGTACTTC. This translates into CASSQTPDSSYEQYF.